The clone carrying this T cell receptor beta chain was counted a few times. There are 17 residues in the CDR3. CDR1 and CDR2 (germline): SEHNR, FQNEAQ (reference sequence). The junction had 10 bases not matched to a gene; V was cut back by 3 bases and J by 6 bases. These data originate in a study of OX40 agonist ivuxolimab in advanced cancers. For the study at large: A history of anti-PD-1, anti-PD-L1 or anti-CTLA-4 therapy was acceptable, and approximately 41% had some.

Generated by immunoSEQ multiplex PCR, the TCRdb table keeps only in-frame clones and is missing some. The data show 11,000 to 15,000 clones, with just under 90% seen just once and over 5.5% held by the top ten. Autoimmune disease history or systemic immunosuppression meant exclusion. The chain combines TRBV7-9 with TRBJ1-6, with 8 bases identical to TRBD1. The sequenced sample was CD4+ or CD8+ T cells sorted from blood, obtained in a trial of the OX40 agonist ivuxolimab. The sequence was collected from an adult with an advanced solid tumor such as melanoma, head and neck, liver or kidney cancer. The CDR3 is CASSLGQATTINSPLHF. Written as DNA, the CDR3 is TGTGCCAGCAGCTTGGGACAGGCTACAACAATTAATTCACCCCTCCACTTT.